The 2 T cell receptor beta chains reported below all come from one sample, sequenced in a study of OX40 agonist ivuxolimab in advanced cancers. Profiled with immunoSEQ multiplex PCR; TCRdb holds only in-frame clones, not every one. The repertoire holds around 80,000 clones, approximately 86% seen once, with just over 2.5% in the top ten. This specimen was CD4+ or CD8+ T cells sorted from blood, taken in a trial of the OX40 agonist ivuxolimab. These receptors were collected from an adult with an advanced solid tumor such as melanoma, head and neck, liver or kidney cancer.

This sequence joins TRBV30 and TRBJ2-4; D ambiguous. Germline V gene data show CDR1 as GTSNPN and CDR2 as SVGIG (reference sequence). V shed 0 bases and J shed 0 bases, with 6 bases lying between them. The CDR3 length is 14 residues. CDR3 in DNA: TGTGCCTGGAGTGTAACCGGAGCCAAAAACATTCAGTACTTC. As protein: CAWSVTGAKNIQYF.

The rearrangement uses TRBV28 and TRBJ1-5; D remains ambiguous. The V end was cut by 7 bases, the J end by 4 bases, with 14 bases between. This CDR3 has 14 amino acids. Per germline, CDR1 MDHEN and CDR2 SYDVKM. The CDR3 coding sequence is TGTGCCAGCACCTTGGAACTCCTTAATCAGCCCCAGCATTTT. Encoded protein: CASTLELLNQPQHF. Looking up the rest from reference TRBV28 and TRBJ1-5 gives the full variable domain: DVKVTQSSRYLVKRTGEKVFLECVQDMDHENMFWYRQDPGLGLRLIYFSYDVKMKEKGDIPEGYSVSREKKERFSLILESASTNQTSMYLCASTLELLNQPQHFGDGTRLSIL.